The clone carrying this T cell receptor beta chain appeared a few times. Its cognate antigen is unknown. The ends were cut back, 5 bases at V and 5 bases at J, with 13 bases in the middle. This CDR3 is built from 14 residues. Germline V CDR1 and CDR2: SNHLY, FYNNEI. The data originate from a study of CD8 T cells in ankylosing spondylitis. A quantitative 5'-RACE method, one with molecular barcodes, was used to make TCR beta libraries. One entry per CDR3 protein results from TCRdb running MiXCR on the 5' RACE reads. The sample yields 700,000 or so distinct CDR3 sequences, roughly 19% seen once. Notes on the study in general: From matched ankylosing spondylitis synovial fluid, disease-linked clones were reportedly recovered at significantly enriched levels. A TCR beta motif made of several highly homologous variants seemed typical of ankylosing spondylitis blood.

This chain uses TRBV2 with TRBJ1-5; the D gene is possibly TRBD1 (6 bases). This receptor was identified in a male donor with ankylosing spondylitis. The sequenced sample consisted of blood, either unsorted or a sorted T cell fraction (not recorded which). The CDR3 loop reads CASSQDRTYQPQHF. The CDR3 DNA reads as TGTGCCAGCAGTCAAGACAGGACTTATCAGCCCCAGCATTTT.